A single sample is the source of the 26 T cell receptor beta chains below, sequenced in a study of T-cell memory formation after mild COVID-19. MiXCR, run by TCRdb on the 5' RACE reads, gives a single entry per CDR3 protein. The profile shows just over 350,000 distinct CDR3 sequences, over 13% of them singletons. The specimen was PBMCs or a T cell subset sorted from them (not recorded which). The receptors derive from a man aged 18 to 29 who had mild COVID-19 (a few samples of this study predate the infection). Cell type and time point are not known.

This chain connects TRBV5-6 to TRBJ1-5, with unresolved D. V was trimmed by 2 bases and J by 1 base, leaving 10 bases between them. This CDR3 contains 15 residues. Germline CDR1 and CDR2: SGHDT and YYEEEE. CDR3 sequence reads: CASSFAVRSNQPQHF. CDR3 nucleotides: TGTGCCAGCAGCTTCGCGGTTCGGAGCAATCAGCCCCAGCATTTT.

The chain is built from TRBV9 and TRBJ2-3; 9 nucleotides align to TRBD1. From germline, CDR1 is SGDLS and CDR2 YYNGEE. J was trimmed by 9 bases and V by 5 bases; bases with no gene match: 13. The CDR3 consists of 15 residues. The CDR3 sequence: CASSAGTGRPGTQYF. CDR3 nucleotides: TGTGCCAGCAGTGCGGGGACAGGGAGGCCGGGCACGCAGTATTTT.

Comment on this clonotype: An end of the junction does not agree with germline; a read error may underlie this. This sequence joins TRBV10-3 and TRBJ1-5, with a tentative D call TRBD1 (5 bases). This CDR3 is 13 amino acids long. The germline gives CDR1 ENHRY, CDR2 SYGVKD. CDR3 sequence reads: CAIQSRGNQPKHF. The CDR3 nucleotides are TGTGCCATCCAAAGTCGGGGGAATCAGCCCAAGCATTTT.

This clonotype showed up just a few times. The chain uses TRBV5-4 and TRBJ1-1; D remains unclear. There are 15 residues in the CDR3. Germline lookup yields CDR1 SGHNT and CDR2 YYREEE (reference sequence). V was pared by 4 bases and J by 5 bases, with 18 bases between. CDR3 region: CASSAVGREWTEAFF. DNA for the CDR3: TGTGCCAGCAGCGCCGTTGGGAGGGAATGGACTGAAGCTTTCTTT.

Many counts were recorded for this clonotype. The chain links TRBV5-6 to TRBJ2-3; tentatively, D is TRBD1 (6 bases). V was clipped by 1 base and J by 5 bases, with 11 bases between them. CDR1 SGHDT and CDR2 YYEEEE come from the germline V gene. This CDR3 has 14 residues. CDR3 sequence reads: CASSLTGFGDTQYF. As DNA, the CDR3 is TGTGCCAGCAGCTTGACAGGGTTCGGAGATACGCAGTATTTT.

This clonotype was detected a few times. CDR3 coding DNA: TGTGCCAGCAGTTACTCTTCTAGGTTCGACGAGCAGTACGTC. Amino acid sequence: CASSYSSRFDEQYV. The V call is TRBV6-6, the J call TRBJ2-7, with D hard to call. Per germline, CDR1 MNHNY and CDR2 SVGAGI (reference sequence). V was trimmed by 0 bases and J by 5 bases, leaving 11 bases between them. This CDR3 has 14 residues.

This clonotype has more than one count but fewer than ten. In DNA, the CDR3 is TGTGCCAGCAGTTTAAGGGAACGGGGTTTTGGCTACACCTTC. Amino acid sequence: CASSLRERGFGYTF. This sequence joins TRBV12-3 or TRBV12-4 and TRBJ1-2; the D is unclear. The CDR3 covers 14 residues. V lost 2 bases to trimming and J lost 7 bases, with 14 bases between them.

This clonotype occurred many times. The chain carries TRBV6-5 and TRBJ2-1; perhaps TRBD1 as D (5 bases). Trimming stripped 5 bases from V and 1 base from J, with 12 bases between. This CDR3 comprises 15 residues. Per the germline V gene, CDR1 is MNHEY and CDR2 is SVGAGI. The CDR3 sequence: CASSAGRGSYNEQFF. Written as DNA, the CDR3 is TGTGCCAGCAGTGCCGGAAGGGGTTCCTACAATGAGCAGTTCTTC.

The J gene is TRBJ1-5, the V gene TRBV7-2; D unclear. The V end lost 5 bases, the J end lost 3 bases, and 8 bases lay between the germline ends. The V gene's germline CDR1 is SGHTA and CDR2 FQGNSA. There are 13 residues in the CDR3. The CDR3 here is CASSKDPNQPQHF. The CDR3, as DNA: TGTGCCAGCAGCAAAGATCCCAATCAGCCCCAGCATTTT.

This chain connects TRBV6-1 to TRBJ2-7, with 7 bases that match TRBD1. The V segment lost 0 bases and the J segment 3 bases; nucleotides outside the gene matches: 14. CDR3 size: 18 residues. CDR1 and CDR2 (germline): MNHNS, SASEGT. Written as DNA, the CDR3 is TGTGCCAGCAGTGAAGCACCCATGACAGGGTCCCTATACTACGAGCAGTACTTC. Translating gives CASSEAPMTGSLYYEQYF.

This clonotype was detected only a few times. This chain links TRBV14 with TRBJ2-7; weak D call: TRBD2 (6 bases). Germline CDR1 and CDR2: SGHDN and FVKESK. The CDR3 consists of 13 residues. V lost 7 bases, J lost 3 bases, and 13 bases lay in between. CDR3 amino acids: CASNGDWGYEQYF. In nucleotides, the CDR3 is TGTGCCAGCAACGGGGACTGGGGCTACGAGCAGTACTTC.

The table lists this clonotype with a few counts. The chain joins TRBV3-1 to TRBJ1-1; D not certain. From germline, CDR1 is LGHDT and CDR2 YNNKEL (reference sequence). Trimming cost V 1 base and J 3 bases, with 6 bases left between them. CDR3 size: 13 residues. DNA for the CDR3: TGTGCCAGCAGCCAAGGGACCCACACTGAAGCTTTCTTT. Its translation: CASSQGTHTEAFF.

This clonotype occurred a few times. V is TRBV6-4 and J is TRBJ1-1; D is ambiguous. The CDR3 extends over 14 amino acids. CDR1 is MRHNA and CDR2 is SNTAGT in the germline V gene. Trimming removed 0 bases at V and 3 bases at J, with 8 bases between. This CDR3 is CASSDSESDTEAFF. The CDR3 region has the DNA TGTGCCAGCAGTGACTCGGAATCCGACACTGAAGCTTTCTTT.

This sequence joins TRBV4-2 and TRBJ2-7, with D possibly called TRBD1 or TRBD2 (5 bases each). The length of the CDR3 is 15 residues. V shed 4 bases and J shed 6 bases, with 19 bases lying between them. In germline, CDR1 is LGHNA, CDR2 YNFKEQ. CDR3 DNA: TGTGCCAGCAGCCCTCATGGGGGATATGCCTCCGAGCAGTACGTC. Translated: CASSPHGGYASEQYV.

As DNA, the CDR3 is TGTGCCAGCAGTGATCTACGAGATACTAGCACAGATACGCAGTATTTT. It yields the protein CASSDLRDTSTDTQYF. V is TRBV12-3 or TRBV12-4 and J is TRBJ2-3; no reliable D call. This CDR3 has 16 amino acids. V was cut by 5 bases and J by 0 bases, with 15 bases left in between.

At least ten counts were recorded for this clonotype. This CDR3 reads CSVPGTGGTGELFF. CDR3 coding DNA: TGCAGCGTCCCCGGGACAGGGGGAACCGGGGAGCTGTTTTTT. The chain combines TRBV29-1 with TRBJ2-2, with TRBD1 identical over 11 bases. The germline gives CDR1 SQVTM, CDR2 ANQGSEA. V shed 6 bases, J shed 5 bases, and the junction held 5 bases outside the gene matches. The CDR3 totals 14 residues.

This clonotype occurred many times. CDR3 region: CASSFPRQETQYF. The CDR3 DNA sequence: TGTGCCAGCAGCTTCCCCAGACAAGAGACCCAGTACTTC. The chain combines TRBV5-5 with TRBJ2-5; no definite D call. Germline loops: CDR1 SGHKS, CDR2 YYEKEE (reference sequence). V lost 2 bases to trimming and J lost 2 bases, with 7 bases between them. This CDR3 is built from 13 residues.

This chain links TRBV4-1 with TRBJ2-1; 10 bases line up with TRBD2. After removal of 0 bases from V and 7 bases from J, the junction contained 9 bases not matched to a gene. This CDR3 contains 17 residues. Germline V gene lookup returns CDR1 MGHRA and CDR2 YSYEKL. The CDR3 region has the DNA TGCGCCAGCAGCCAAGAAGCCAGCGGGGGGGCCTTGAATGAGCAGTTCTTC. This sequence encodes CASSQEASGGALNEQFF.

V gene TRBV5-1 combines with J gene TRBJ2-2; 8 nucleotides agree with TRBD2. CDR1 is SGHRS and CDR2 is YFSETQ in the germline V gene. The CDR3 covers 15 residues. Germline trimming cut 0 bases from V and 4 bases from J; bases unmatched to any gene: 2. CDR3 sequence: CASSLALAGTGELFF. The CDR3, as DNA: TGCGCCAGCAGCTTGGCCCTAGCGGGCACCGGGGAGCTGTTTTTT.

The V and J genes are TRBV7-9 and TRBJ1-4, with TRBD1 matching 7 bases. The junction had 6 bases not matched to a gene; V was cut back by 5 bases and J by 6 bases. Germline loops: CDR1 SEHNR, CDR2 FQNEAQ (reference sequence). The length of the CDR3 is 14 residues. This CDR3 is CASSQTGTDEKLFF. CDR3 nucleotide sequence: TGTGCCAGCAGCCAGACAGGGACGGATGAAAAACTGTTTTTT. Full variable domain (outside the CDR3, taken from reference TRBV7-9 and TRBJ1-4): DTGVSQNPRHKITKRGQNVTFRCDPISEHNRLYWYRQTLGQGPEFLTYFQNEAQLEKSRLLSDRFSAERPKGSFSTLEIQRTEQGDSAMYLCASSQTGTDEKLFFGSGTQLSVL.

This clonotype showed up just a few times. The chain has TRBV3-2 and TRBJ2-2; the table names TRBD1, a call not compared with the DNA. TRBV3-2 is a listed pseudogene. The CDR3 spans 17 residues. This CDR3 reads CASSQDPGQANTGELFF. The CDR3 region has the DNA TGTGCCAGCAGCCAAGATCCGGGACAGGCGAACACCGGGGAGCTGTTTTTT.

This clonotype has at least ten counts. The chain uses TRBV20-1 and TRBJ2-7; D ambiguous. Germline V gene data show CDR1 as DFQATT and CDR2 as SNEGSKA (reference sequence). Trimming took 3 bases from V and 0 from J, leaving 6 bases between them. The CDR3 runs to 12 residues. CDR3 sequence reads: CSARFFSYEQYF. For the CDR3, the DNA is TGCAGTGCTAGGTTCTTCTCCTACGAGCAGTACTTC.

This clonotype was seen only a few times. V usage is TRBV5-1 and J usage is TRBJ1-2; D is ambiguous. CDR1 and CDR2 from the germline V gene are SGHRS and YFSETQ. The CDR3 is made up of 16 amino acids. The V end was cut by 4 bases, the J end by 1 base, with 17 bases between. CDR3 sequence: CASSSATSVINYGYTF. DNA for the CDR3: TGCGCCAGCAGCAGTGCCACCAGCGTTATTAACTATGGCTACACCTTC.

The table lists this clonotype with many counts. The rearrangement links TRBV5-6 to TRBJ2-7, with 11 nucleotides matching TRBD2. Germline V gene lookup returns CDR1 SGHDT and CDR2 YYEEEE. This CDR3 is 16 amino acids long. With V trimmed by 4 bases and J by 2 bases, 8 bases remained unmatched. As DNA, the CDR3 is TGTGCCAGCAGCGACAAGCTAGCGGGGGGTACCTACGAGCAGTACTTC. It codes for CASSDKLAGGTYEQYF.

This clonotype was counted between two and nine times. Here the CDR3 DNA reads TGTGCCAGCAGCCTCCGGGGGGTAAGCACTGAAGCTTTCTTT. Translated: CASSLRGVSTEAFF. This sequence joins TRBV11-2 and TRBJ1-1, with D perhaps TRBD1 (5 bases). The ends were cut back, 5 bases at V and 4 bases at J, with 14 bases in the middle. The V gene's germline CDR1 is SGHAT and CDR2 FQNNGV. This CDR3 is 14 amino acids long. Variable domain in full (rest from reference TRBV11-2 and TRBJ1-1): EAGVAQSPRYKIIEKRQSVAFWCNPISGHATLYWYQQILGQGPKLLIQFQNNGVVDDSQLPKDRFSAERLKGVDSTLKIQPAKLEDSAVYLCASSLRGVSTEAFFGQGTRLTVV.

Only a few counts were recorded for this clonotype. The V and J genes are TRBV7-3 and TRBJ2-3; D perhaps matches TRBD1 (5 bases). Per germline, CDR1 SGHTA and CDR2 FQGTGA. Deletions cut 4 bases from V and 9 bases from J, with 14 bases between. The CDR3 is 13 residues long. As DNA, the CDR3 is TGTGCCAGCAGCTCAGCTCCAGGGTTGACGCAGTATTTT. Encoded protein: CASSSAPGLTQYF.